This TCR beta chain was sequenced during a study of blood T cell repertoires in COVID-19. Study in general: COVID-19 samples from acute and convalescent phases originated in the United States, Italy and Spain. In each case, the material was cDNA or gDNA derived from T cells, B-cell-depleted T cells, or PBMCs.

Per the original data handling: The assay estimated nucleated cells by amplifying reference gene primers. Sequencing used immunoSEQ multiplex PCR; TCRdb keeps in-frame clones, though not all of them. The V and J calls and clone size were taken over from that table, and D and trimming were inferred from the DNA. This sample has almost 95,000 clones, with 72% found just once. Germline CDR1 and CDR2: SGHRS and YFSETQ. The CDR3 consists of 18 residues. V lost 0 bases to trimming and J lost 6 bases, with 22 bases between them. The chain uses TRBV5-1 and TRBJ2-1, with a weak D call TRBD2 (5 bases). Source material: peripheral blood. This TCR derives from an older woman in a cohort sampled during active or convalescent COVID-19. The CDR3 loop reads CASSLAPPGLTRGNEQFF. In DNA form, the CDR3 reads TGCGCCAGCAGCTTGGCACCTCCGGGCTTAACCCGGGGCAATGAGCAGTTCTTC.